These T cell receptor beta chains were read from a single sample in a study of blood T cell repertoires in COVID-19. Sequenced by immunoSEQ multiplex PCR; TCRdb stores in-frame clones only, minus some. The table has around 80,000 clones, about 73% seen once. Sequencing was performed on peripheral blood. Source of these receptors: a man in his fifties or sixties with active or convalescent COVID-19. Both conserved end residues are trimmed from each CDR3.

V gene	J gene	CDR3 length	CDR3 protein
TRBV14	TRBJ1-1	12	ASSQVGENTEAF
TRBV5-5	TRBJ2-5	13	ASSLRLAAQETQY
TRBV6-5	TRBJ2-1	13	ASSRTGTAGNEQF
TRBV30	TRBJ2-2	13	AWILPGGSTGELF
TRBV5-4	TRBJ2-7	13	ASSPPGQASIEQY
TRBV6-6	TRBJ2-1	18	ASSSTGGPPDRSLDNEQF
TRBV6-6	TRBJ1-5	13	ASTDPGGINQPQH
TRBV7-8	TRBJ1-3	13	ASSLAGSAGNTIY
TRBV15	TRBJ2-7	12	ATSLERVTYEQY
TRBV11-3	TRBJ2-3	14	ASSQGLAGGLDTQY
TRBV6-2/TRBV6-3	TRBJ2-7	13	ASSSGGQSSYEQY
TRBV14	TRBJ1-6	12	ASSPDTNNSPLH
TRBV12-3/TRBV12-4	TRBJ2-7	8	ASGGYEQY
TRBV12-3/TRBV12-4	TRBJ2-7	11	ASSLDRGREQY
TRBV30	TRBJ1-1	10	AWRGPNTEAF
TRBV19	TRBJ2-3	12	ASSMSRTSGLQY
TRBV19	TRBJ1-1	14	ASSILPRGGIAEAF
TRBV3-1/TRBV3-2	TRBJ2-1	14	ASSQEWASGGNEQF
TRBV5-5	TRBJ1-4	13	ASNPTGGRGEKLF
TRBV3-1/TRBV3-2	TRBJ1-5	12	ASSQRQGKQPQH
TRBV24-1	TRBJ2-2	16	ATSDGLAGAANTGELF
TRBV7-2	TRBJ1-4	12	ASSLVTTSEKLF
TRBV2	TRBJ2-3	13	ASSRTSFRADTQY
TRBV7-3	TRBJ2-1	14	ASSLTPVGDYSEQF
TRBV5-6	TRBJ1-1	12	ASSLDTVNTEAF
TRBV25-1	TRBJ1-1	12	ASSLTGQNTEAF
TRBV6-5	TRBJ1-4	13	ASSHRTDFHEKLF
TRBV7-8	TRBJ2-7	9	ASSLAMEQY
TRBV29-1	TRBJ2-7	13	SVTGQGLGSYEQY